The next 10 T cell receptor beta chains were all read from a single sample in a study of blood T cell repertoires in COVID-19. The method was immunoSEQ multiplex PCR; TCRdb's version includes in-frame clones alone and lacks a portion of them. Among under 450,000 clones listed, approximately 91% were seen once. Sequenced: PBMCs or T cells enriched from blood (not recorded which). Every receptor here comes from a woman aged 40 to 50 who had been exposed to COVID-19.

The CDR3 DNA reads TGCGCCAGCAGTGGGACTAGCGGGTCCAATGAGCAGTTCTTC. It translates to CASSGTSGSNEQFF. The J gene is TRBJ2-1, the V gene TRBV5-1, with 12 positions matching TRBD2. V gave up 5 bases and J gave up 6 bases; unmatched junction bases: 3. CDR3 size: 14 residues. Looked up from germline, CDR1 is SGHRS and CDR2 is YFSETQ.

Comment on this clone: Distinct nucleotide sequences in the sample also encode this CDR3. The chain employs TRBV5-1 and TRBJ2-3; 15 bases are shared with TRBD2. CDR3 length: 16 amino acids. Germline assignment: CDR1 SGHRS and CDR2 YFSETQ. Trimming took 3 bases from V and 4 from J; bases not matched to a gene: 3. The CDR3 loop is CASSSGLAGGADTQYF. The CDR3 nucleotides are TGCGCCAGCAGCTCGGGACTAGCGGGGGGAGCAGATACGCAGTATTTT. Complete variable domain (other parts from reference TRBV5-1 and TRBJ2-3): KAGVTQTPRYLIKTRGQQVTLSCSPISGHRSVSWYQQTPGQGLQFLFEYFSETQRNKGNFPGRFSGRQFSNSRSEMNVSTLELGDSALYLCASSSGLAGGADTQYFGPGTRLTVL.

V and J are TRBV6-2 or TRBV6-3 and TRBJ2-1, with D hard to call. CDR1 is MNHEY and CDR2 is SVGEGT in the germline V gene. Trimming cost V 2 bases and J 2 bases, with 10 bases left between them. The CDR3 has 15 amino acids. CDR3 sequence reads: CASSYTPVAYNEQFF. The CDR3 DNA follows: TGTGCCAGCAGTTACACCCCGGTTGCCTACAATGAGCAGTTCTTC.

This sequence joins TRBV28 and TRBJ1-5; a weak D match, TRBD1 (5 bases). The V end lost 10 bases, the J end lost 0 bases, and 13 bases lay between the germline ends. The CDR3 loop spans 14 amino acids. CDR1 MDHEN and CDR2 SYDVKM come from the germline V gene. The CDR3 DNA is TGTGCCACCATCCAGGGTAATAGCAATCAGCCCCAGCATTTT. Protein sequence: CATIQGNSNQPQHF.

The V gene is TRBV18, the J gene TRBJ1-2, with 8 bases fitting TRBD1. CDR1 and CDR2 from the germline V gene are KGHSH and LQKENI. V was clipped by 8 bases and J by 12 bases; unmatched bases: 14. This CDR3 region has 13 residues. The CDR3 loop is CASRTGSQGVNTF. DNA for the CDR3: TGTGCCAGCAGGACAGGGTCCCAAGGAGTTAACACCTTC.

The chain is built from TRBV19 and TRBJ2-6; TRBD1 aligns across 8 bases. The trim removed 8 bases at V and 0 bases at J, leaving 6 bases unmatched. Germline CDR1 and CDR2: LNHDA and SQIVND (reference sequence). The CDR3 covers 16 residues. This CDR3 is CASLYRGSSGANVLTF. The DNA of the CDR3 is TGTGCCAGTTTGTACAGGGGGAGCTCTGGGGCCAACGTCCTGACTTTC.

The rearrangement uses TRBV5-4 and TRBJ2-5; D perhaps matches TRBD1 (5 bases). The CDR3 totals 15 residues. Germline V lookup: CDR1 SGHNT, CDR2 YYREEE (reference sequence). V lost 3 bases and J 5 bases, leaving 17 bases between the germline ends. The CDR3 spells CASSSTGHSRETQYF. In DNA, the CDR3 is TGTGCCAGCAGCTCCACCGGACACTCGAGGGAGACCCAGTACTTC.

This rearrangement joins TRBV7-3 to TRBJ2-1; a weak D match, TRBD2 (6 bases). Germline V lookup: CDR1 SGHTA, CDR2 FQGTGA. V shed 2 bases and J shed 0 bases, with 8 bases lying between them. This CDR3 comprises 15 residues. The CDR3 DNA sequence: TGTGCCAGCAGCTTAGCTAGCGCCTCCTACAATGAGCAGTTCTTC. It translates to CASSLASASYNEQFF.

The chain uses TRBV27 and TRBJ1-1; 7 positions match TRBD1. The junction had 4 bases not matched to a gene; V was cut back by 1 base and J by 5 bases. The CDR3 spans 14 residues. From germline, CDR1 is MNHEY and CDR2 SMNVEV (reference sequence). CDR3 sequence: CASSLWQGVTEAFF. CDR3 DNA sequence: TGTGCCAGCAGTTTATGGCAGGGGGTAACTGAAGCTTTCTTT.

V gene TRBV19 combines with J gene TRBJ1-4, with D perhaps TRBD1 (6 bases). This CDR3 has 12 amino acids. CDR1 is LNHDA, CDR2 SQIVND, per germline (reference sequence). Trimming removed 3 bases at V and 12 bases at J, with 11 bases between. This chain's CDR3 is CASSMLGAELFF. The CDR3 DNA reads TGTGCCAGTAGTATGTTGGGGGCTGAACTGTTTTTT.